This T cell receptor beta chain was captured by sequencing in a study of blood T cell repertoires in COVID-19. Overall study context: Whether acute or convalescent, the COVID-19 samples came from the United States, Italy and Spain. The cDNA or gDNA used as material had been derived from T cells, B-cell-depleted T cells, or PBMCs.

The germline V and J ends were trimmed by 4 bases and 1 base, with 22 bases remaining between them. Per germline, CDR1 SGHTA and CDR2 FQGTGA. The CDR3 runs to 18 residues. In the authors' workflow: Estimation of nucleated cell counts relied on the amplification of reference gene primers. The protocol was immunoSEQ multiplex PCR, while the TCRdb copy is restricted to in-frame clones and leaves out a portion. The V and J calls and clone size were taken over from that table, and D and trimming were inferred from the DNA. This sample has 40,000 to 45,000 clones, with around nine tenths found just once. The sequenced sample was peripheral blood. The sequence came from a human donor in a cohort sampled during active COVID-19. V is TRBV7-3 and J is TRBJ2-5, with D perhaps matching TRBD2 (7 bases). The DNA of the CDR3 is TGTGCCAGCAGCTGCACCGCCCGGGGGGCCCGAGTCCAAGAGACCCAGTACTTC. It encodes CASSCTARGARVQETQYF.